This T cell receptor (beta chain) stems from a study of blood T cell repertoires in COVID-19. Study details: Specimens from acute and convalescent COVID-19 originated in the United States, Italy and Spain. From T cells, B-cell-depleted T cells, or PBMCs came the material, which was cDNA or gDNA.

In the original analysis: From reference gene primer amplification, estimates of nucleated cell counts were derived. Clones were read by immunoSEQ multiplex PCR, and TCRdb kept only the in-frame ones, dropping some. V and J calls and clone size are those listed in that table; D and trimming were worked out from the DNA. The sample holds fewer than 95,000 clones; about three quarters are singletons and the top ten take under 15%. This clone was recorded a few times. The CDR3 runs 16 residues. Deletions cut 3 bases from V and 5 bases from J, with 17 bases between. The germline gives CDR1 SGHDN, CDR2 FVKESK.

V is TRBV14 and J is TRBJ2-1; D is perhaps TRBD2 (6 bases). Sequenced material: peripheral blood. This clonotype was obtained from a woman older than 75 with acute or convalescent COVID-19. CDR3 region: CASSHPGRGKNNEQFF. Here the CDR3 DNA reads TGTGCCAGCAGCCATCCAGGCCGGGGGAAAAACAATGAGCAGTTCTTC.